This T cell receptor (beta chain) was retrieved from a study of T-cell memory formation after mild COVID-19. Across the study: Each donor largely had its own TCR clusters. Findings and caveats of the study: Contracting CD4+ clones sat mainly in CM and EM; CD8+ in EMRA.

The junction had 2 bases not matched to a gene; V was cut back by 0 bases and J by 1 base. From germline, CDR1 is SGDLS and CDR2 YYNGEE. This CDR3 spans 15 amino acids. Regarding this clonotype: Its antigen is undetermined.

TCRdb itself ran the 5' RACE reads through MiXCR, one entry per CDR3 protein. This sample carries a few hundred thousand distinct CDR3 sequences, nearly 25% of them seen once, and the ten largest clones take under 15%. V is TRBV9 and J is TRBJ2-3; 7 bases fit TRBD2. This TCR was sampled from an adult woman who had mild COVID-19 (a few samples of this study predate the infection). Cell type and time point are not known. Sample: PBMCs or a T cell subset sorted from them (not recorded which). The CDR3 DNA reads TGTGCCAGCAGCGTAGTGGGAGGGGGCACAGATACGCAGTATTTT. Translation: CASSVVGGGTDTQYF.